The rows below give T cell receptor beta chains drawn from one sample of a study of blood T cell repertoires in COVID-19. Clones were read by immunoSEQ multiplex PCR, and TCRdb kept only the in-frame ones, dropping some. The sample includes about 130,000 clones, more than 70% of them seen just once. Sequencing was performed on peripheral blood. The receptor source for this set is a human donor in a cohort sampled during active COVID-19. The conserved cysteine and the conserved F or W are not part of the CDR3 here. Expanded clones get a size class; other rows say once, few or many, or leave the size out.

v_call	j_call	clone_size	cdr3_aa
TRBV27	TRBJ2-3	-	ASAGLAGPFADTQY
TRBV7-9	TRBJ1-1	few	ASSKGAGDTEAF
TRBV6-2/TRBV6-3	TRBJ2-3	-	ASSYSPGADTQY
TRBV27	TRBJ2-7	-	ASSFRGSGYEQY
TRBV28	TRBJ2-1	-	ASILTSGYNEQF
TRBV5-6	TRBJ2-2	-	ASSLLVYEVTTGELF
TRBV19	TRBJ1-6	-	ASRVRTGNSPLH
TRBV5-1	TRBJ2-5	-	ASPPDSGETQY
TRBV19	TRBJ2-3	-	ASSIGLLAGVTDTQY
TRBV7-6	TRBJ2-2	-	ASSSDTNTGELF
TRBV27	TRBJ2-7	-	ASSWGPSGDEQY
TRBV10-2	TRBJ2-2	-	ASSVSTSGRRRVLVGTGELF
TRBV5-4	TRBJ2-7	once	ASSLTQGVYEQY
TRBV6-6	TRBJ1-1	-	ASSYSFTKAEAF
TRBV19	TRBJ1-2	-	ASSMSDRESYT
TRBV27	TRBJ1-1	once	ASSPWGTVNTEAF
TRBV7-9	TRBJ2-5	-	ASSLTGTSGRAEETQY
TRBV5-8	TRBJ1-1	-	ASRSWEAF
TRBV18	TRBJ2-1	-	ASSPAGFSYNEQF
TRBV7-8	TRBJ2-7	-	ASSPTQRAGSSYEQY